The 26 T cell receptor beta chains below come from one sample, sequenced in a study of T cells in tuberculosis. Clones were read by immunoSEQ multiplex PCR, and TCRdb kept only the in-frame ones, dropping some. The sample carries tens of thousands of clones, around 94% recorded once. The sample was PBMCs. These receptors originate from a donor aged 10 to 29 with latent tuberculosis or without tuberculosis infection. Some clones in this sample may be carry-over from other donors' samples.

CDR3 loop: CASSSGTRGSWDIQYF. The CDR3 DNA follows: TGCGCCAGCAGCTCTGGAACCCGGGGATCGTGGGACATTCAGTACTTC. The chain employs TRBV5-1 and TRBJ2-4; maybe TRBD2 (5 bases). The germline V gene has CDR1 SGHRS and CDR2 YFSETQ. CDR3 length: 16 residues. Trimming removed 3 bases from V and 8 bases from J, with 21 bases in between.

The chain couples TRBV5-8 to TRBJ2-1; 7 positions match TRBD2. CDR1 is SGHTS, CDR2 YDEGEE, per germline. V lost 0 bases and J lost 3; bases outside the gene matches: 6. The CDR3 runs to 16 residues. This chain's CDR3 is CASSLGRLAVYNEQFF. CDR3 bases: TGTGCCAGCAGCTTGGGACGGCTAGCGGTCTACAATGAGCAGTTCTTC.

The CDR3 DNA reads TGCGCCAGCAGCCAAGACCCCATCGGTGAAAAACTGTTTTTT. Encoded protein: CASSQDPIGEKLFF. V is TRBV4-3 and J is TRBJ1-4; D unresolved. V dropped 0 bases and J dropped 7 bases, with 9 bases sitting between them. This CDR3 is built from 14 residues. Germline V CDR1 and CDR2: LGHNA, YSLEER.

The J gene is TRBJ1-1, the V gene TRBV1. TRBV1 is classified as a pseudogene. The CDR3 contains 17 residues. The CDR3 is CTSSQLWAGNESRVAFF. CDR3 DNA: TGCACCAGCAGCCAACTTTGGGCGGGGAACGAATCTCGCGTAGCTTTCTTT.

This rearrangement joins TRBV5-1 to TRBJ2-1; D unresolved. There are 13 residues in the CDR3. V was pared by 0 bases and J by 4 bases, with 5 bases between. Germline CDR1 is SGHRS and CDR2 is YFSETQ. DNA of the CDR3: TGCGCCAGCAGCTTGGGACTTTACAATGAGCAGTTCTTC. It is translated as CASSLGLYNEQFF.

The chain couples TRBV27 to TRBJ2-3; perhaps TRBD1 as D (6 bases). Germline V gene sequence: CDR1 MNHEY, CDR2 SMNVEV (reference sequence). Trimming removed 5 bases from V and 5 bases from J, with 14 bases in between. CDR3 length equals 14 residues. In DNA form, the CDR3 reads TGTGCCAGCAGTCTCGGACAGAGAGGAGATACGCAGTATTTT. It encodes CASSLGQRGDTQYF.

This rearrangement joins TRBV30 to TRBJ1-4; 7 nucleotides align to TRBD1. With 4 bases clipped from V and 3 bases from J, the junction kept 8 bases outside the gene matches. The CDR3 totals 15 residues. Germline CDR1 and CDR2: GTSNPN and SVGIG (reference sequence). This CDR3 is CAWTDREAPNEKLFF. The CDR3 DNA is TGTGCCTGGACCGACAGGGAGGCCCCTAATGAAAAACTGTTTTTT.

The CDR3 sequence is CAWSHKTGGFYEKLFF. In DNA form, the CDR3 reads TGTGCCTGGAGTCATAAGACAGGGGGGTTCTATGAAAAACTGTTTTTT. The chain couples TRBV30 to TRBJ1-4, with 9 bases aligning to TRBD1. Trimming at V came to 2 bases and at J to 6 bases, leaving 10 bases not matched to a gene. The CDR3 runs to 16 residues. The germline CDR1 and CDR2 sequences are GTSNPN and SVGIG (reference sequence).

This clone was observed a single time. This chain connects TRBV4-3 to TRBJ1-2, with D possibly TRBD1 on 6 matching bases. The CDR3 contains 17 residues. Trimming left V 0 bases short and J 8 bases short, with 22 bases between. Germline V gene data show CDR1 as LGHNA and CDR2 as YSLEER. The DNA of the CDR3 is TGCGCCAGCAGCCAAGATCTAGTAACAGGGATTAATAGGGGCTACACCTTC. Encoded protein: CASSQDLVTGINRGYTF.

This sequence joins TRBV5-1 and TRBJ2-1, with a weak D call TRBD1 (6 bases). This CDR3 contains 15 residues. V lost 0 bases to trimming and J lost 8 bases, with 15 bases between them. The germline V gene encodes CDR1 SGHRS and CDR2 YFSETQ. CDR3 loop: CASSLGARGFDEQFF. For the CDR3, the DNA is TGCGCCAGCAGCTTGGGGGCCAGGGGATTCGATGAGCAGTTCTTC.

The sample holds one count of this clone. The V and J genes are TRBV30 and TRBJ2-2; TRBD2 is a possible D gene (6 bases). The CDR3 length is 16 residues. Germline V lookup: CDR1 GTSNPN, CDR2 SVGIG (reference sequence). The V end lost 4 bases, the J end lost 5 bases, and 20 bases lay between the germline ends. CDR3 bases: TGTGCCTGGAAGAGGATCGCGGGAATCCCGACCGGGGAGCTGTTTTTT. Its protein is CAWKRIAGIPTGELFF.

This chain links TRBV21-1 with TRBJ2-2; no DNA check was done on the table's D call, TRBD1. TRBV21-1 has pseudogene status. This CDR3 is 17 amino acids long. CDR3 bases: TGTGCCAGCAGCGCCCTTATAGGACAGGGAGACACCGGGGAGCTGTTTTTT. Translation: CASSALIGQGDTGELFF.

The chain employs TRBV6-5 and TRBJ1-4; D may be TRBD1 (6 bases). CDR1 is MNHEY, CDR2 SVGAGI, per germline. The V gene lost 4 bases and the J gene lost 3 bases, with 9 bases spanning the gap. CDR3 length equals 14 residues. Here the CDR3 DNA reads TGTGCCAGCAGTTTGGGACACTCTAATGAAAAACTGTTTTTT. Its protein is CASSLGHSNEKLFF.

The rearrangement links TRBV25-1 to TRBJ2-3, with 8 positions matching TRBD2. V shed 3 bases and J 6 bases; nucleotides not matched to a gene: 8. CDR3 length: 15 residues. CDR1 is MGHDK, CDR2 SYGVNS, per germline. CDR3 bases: TGTGCCAGCAGTGAGGGCGGGGGGCAGCTTGATACGCAGTATTTT. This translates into CASSEGGGQLDTQYF.

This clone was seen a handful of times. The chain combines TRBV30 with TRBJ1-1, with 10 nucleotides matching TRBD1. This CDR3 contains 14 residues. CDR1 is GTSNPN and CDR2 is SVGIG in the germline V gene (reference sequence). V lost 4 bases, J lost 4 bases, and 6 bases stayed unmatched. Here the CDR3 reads CAWNPDRGRTEAFF. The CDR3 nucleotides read TGTGCCTGGAATCCAGACAGGGGGCGCACTGAAGCTTTCTTT.

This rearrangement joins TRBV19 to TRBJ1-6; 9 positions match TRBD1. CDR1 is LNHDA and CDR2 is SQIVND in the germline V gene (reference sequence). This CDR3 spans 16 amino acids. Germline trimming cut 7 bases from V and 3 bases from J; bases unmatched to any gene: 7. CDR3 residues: CASTKGQGNYNSPLHF. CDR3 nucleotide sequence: TGTGCCAGTACCAAGGGACAGGGCAACTATAATTCACCCCTCCACTTT.

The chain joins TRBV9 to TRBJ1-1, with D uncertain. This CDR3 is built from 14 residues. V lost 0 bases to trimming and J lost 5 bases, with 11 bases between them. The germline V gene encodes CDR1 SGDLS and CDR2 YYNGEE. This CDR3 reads CASSVAMVGTEAFF. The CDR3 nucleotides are TGTGCCAGCAGCGTAGCTATGGTCGGGACTGAAGCTTTCTTT.

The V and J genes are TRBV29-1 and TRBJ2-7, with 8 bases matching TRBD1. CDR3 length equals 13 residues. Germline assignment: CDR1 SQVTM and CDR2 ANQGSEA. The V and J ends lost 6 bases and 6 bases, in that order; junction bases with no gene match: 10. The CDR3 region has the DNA TGCAGCGTGGTTCAGGGGGCCCTTGGCGAGCAGTACTTC. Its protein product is CSVVQGALGEQYF.

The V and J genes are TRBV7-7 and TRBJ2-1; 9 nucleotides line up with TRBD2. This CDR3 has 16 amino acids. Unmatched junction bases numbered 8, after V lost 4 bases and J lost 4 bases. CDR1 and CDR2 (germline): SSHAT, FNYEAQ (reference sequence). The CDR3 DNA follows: TGTGCCAGCAGCTCGAGGACTAGCGCTGGATACAATGAGCAGTTCTTC. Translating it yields CASSSRTSAGYNEQFF.

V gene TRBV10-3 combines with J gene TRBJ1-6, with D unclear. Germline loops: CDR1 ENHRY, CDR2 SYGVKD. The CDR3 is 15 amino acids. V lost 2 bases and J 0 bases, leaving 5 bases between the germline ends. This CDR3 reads CAISEGSSYNSPLHF. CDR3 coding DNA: TGTGCCATCAGTGAGGGGAGCTCCTATAATTCACCCCTCCACTTT.

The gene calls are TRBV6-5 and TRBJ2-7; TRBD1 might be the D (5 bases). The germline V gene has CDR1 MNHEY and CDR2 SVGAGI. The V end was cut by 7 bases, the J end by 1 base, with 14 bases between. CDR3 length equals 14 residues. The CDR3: CASTDWQGSYEQYF. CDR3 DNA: TGTGCCAGCACCGATTGGCAGGGATCCTACGAGCAGTACTTC.

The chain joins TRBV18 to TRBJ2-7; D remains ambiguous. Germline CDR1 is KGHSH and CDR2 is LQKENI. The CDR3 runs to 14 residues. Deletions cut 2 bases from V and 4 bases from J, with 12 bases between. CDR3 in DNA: TGTGCCAGCTCACCAACCAGGCAAGATTACGAGCAGTACTTC. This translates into CASSPTRQDYEQYF. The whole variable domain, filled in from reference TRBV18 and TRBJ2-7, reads NAGVMQNPRHLVRRRGQEARLRCSPMKGHSHVYWYRQLPEEGLKFMVYLQKENIIDESGMPKERFSAEFPKEGPSILRIQQVVRGDSAAYFCASSPTRQDYEQYFGPGTRLTVT.

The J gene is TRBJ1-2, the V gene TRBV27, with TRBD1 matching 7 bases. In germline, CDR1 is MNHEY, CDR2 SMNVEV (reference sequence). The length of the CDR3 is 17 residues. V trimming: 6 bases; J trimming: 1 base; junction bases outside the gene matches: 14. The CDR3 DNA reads TGTGCCAGCAGGAACCGAGGAGGGGGCGGGATTAACTATGGCTACACCTTC. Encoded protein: CASRNRGGGGINYGYTF.

CDR3 in amino acids: CASSPTGIRSEKLFF. The CDR3, as DNA: TGTGCCAGCAGTCCTACCGGGATTCGCTCTGAAAAACTGTTTTTT. This sequence joins TRBV6-6 and TRBJ1-4; no clear D gene. This CDR3 region has 15 residues. V lost 5 bases to trimming and J lost 7 bases, with 17 bases between them. The germline gives CDR1 MNHNY, CDR2 SVGAGI (reference sequence).

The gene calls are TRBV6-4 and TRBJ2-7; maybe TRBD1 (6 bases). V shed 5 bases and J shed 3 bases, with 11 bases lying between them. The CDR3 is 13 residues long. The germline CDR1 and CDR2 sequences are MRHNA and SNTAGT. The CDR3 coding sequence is TGTGCCAGCAGTCCAACGACAGGCTACGAGCAGTACTTC. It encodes CASSPTTGYEQYF.

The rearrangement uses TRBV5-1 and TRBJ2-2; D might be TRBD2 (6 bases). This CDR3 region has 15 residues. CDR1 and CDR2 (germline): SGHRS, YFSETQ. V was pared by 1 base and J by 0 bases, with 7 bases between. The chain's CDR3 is CASSLSGSNTGELFF. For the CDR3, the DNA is TGCGCCAGCAGCTTGAGCGGGTCGAACACCGGGGAGCTGTTTTTT.